This T cell receptor (beta chain) appears in the sequencing data of a study of blood T cell repertoires in COVID-19. In the study overall: Specimens from acute and convalescent COVID-19 originated in the United States, Italy and Spain.

Germline V gene data show CDR1 as SGHVS and CDR2 as FQNEAQ. The V gene end was trimmed by 5 bases and the J gene end by 7 bases; junction bases not matched to a gene: 8. CDR3 length equals 16 residues. Original processing notes: Researchers report that nucleated cell counts were estimated from reference gene primer amplification. Produced via immunoSEQ multiplex PCR; TCRdb's table is partial and in-frame only. The V and J calls and clone size were taken over from that table, and D and trimming were inferred from the DNA. The data contain about 42,000 clones, 70% to 90% of them singletons. The TCR originated in a human donor in a cohort sampled during active COVID-19. The chain has TRBV7-8 and TRBJ2-1; 13 nucleotides agree with TRBD2. Material for sequencing was peripheral blood. The CDR3 region is CASSHRTSGGLNEQFF. CDR3 DNA: TGTGCCAGCAGCCATCGGACTAGCGGGGGCCTTAATGAGCAGTTCTTC.